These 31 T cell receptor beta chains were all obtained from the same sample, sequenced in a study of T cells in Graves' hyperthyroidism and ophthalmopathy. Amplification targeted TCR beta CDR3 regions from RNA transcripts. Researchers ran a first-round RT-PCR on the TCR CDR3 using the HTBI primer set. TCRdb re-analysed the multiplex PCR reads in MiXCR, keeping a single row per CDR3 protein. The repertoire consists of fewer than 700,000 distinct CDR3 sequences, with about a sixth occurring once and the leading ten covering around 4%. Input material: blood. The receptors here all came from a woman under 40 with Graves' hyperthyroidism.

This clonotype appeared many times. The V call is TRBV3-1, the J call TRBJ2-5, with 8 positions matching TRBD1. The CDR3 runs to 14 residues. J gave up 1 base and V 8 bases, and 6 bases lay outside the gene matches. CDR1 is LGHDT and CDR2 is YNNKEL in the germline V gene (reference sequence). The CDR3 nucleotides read TGTGCCAGCCTACGACAGGGGTTCCAAGAGACCCAGTACTTC. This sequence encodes CASLRQGFQETQYF.

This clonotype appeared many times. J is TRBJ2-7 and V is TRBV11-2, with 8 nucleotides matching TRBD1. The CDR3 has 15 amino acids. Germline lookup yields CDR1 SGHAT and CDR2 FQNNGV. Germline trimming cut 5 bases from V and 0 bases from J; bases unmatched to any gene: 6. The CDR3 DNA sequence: TGTGCCAGCAGCACAACGGGGACAGGCTCCTACGAGCAGTACTTC. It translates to CASSTTGTGSYEQYF.

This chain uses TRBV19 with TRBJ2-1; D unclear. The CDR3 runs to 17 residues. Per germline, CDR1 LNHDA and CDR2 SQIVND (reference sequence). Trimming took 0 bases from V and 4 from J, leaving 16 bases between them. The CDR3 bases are TGTGCCAGTAGTATAGACTTTGTCCTAACCCGATACAATGAGCAGTTCTTC. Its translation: CASSIDFVLTRYNEQFF.

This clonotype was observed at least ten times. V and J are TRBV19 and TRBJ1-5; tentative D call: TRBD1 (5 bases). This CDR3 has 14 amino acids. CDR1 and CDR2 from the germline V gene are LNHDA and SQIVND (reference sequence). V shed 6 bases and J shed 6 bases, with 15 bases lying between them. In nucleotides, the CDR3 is TGTGCCAGTAGCTCGACGGGGGGGAGTCAGCCCCAGCATTTT. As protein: CASSSTGGSQPQHF. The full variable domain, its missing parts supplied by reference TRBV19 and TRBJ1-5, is DGGITQSPKYLFRKEGQNVTLSCEQNLNHDAMYWYRQDPGQGLRLIYYSQIVNDFQKGDIAEGYSVSREKKESFPLTVTSAQKNPTAFYLCASSSTGGSQPQHFGDGTRLSIL.

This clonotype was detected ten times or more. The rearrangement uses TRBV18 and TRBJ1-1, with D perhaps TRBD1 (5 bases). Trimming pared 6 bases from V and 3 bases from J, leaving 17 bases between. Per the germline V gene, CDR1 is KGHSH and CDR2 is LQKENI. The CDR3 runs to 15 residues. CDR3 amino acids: CASSYLRAGDTEAFF. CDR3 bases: TGTGCCAGCTCTTACCTCAGGGCGGGAGACACTGAAGCTTTCTTT.

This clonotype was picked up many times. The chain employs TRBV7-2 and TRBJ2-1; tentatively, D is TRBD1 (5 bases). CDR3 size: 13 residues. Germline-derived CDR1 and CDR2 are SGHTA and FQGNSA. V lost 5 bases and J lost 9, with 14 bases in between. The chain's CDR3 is CASSLRRESEQFF. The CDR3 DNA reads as TGTGCCAGCAGCCTACGCAGGGAATCTGAGCAGTTCTTC.

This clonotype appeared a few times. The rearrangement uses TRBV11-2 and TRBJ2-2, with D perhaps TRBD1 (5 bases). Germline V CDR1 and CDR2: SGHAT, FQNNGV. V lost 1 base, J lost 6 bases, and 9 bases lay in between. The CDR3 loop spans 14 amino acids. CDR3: CASSLGVRAGELFF. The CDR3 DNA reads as TGTGCCAGCAGCTTAGGTGTCAGGGCCGGGGAGCTGTTTTTT. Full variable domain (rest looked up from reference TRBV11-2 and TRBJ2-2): EAGVAQSPRYKIIEKRQSVAFWCNPISGHATLYWYQQILGQGPKLLIQFQNNGVVDDSQLPKDRFSAERLKGVDSTLKIQPAKLEDSAVYLCASSLGVRAGELFFGEGSRLTVL.

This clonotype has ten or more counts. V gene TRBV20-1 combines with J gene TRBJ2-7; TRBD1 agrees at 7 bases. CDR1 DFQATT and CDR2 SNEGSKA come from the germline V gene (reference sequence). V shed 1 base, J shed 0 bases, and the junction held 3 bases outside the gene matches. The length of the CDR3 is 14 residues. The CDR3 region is CSARGTGDSYEQYF. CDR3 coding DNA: TGCAGTGCTAGAGGGACAGGAGACTCCTACGAGCAGTACTTC.

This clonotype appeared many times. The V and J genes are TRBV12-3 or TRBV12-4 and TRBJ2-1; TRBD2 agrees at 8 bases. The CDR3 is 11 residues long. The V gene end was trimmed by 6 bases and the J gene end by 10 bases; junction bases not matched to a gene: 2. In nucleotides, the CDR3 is TGTGCCAGCAGAATAGCGGGAGAGCAGTTCTTC. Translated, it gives CASRIAGEQFF.

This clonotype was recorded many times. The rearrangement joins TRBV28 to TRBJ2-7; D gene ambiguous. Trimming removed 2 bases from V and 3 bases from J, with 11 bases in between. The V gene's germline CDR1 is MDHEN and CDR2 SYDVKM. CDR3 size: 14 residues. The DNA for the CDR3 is TGTGCCAGCAGTTTAGCAGGTGATGGCTACGAGCAGTACTTC. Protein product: CASSLAGDGYEQYF.

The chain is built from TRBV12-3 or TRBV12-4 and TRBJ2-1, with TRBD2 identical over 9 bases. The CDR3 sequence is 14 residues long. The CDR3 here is CSSGLAGNYNEQFF. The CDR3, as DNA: TGTAGCAGCGGTCTAGCGGGGAACTACAATGAGCAGTTCTTC.

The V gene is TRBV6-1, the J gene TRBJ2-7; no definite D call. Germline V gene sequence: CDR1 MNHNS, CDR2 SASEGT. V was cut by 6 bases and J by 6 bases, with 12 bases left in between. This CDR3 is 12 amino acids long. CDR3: CASSRGASEQYF. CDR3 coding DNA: TGTGCCAGCAGCCGAGGCGCCTCCGAGCAGTACTTC.

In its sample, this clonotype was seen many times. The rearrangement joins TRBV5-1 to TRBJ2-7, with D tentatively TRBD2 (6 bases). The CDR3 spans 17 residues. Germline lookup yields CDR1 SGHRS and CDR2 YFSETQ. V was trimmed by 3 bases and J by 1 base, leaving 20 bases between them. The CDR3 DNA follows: TGCGCCAGCAGCTCGTCGCGTAGGGACTGGGATTCCTACGAGCAGTACTTC. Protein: CASSSSRRDWDSYEQYF.

DNA of the CDR3: TGTGCCAGTAGGATGTCACAGATCACTGAAGCTTTCTTT. It translates to CASRMSQITEAFF. The V and J genes are TRBV19 and TRBJ1-1, with no clear D. CDR1 is LNHDA, CDR2 SQIVND, per germline (reference sequence). Trimming shortened V by 6 bases and J by 4 bases, and 12 bases separated the two germline ends. The CDR3 length is 13 residues.

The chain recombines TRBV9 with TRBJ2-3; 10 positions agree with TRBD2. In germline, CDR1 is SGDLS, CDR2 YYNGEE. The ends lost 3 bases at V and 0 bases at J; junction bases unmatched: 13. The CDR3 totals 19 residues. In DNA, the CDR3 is TGTGCCAGCAGCGACCCACGGACGGGGGGACTAGCGAGCACAGATACGCAGTATTTT. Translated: CASSDPRTGGLASTDTQYF.

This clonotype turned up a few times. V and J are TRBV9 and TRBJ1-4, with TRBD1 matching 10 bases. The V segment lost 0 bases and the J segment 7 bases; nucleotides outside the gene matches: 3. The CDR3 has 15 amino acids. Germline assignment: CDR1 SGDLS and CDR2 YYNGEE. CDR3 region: CASSVETGGLEKLFF. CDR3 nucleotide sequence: TGTGCCAGCAGCGTAGAGACAGGGGGCCTTGAAAAACTGTTTTTT.

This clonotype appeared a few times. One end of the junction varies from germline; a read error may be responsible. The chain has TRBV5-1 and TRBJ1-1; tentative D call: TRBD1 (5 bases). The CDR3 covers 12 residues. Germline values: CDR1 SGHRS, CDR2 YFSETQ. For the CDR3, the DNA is TGTGCCAGCAGCTTCGCTAGGACATCGGTTTTCTTT. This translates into CASSFARTSVFF.

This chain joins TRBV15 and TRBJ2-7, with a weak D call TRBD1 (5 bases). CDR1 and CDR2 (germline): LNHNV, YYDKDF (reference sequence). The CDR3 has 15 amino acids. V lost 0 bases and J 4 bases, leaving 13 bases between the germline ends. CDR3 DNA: TGTGCCACCAGCAGAGATCTGGGGCGGATATACGAGCAGTACTTC. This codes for CATSRDLGRIYEQYF. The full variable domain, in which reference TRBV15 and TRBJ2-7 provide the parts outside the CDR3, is DAMVIQNPRYQVTQFGKPVTLSCSQTLNHNVMYWYQQKSSQAPKLLFHYYDKDFNNEADTPDNFQSRRPNTSFCFLDIRSPGLGDTAMYLCATSRDLGRIYEQYFGPGTRLTVT.

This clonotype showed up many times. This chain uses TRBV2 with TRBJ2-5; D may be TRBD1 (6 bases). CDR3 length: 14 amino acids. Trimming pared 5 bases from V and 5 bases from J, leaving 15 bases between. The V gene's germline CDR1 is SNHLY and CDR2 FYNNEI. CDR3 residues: CASSRLTGKETQYF. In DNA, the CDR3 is TGTGCCAGCAGTAGGCTTACAGGGAAGGAGACCCAGTACTTC.

CDR3: CASSRSGDNEQFF. The CDR3 DNA sequence: TGTGCCAGCAGTCGTAGCGGGGACAATGAGCAGTTCTTC. V and J are TRBV7-3 and TRBJ2-1; 8 nucleotides match TRBD2. V was clipped by 6 bases and J by 5 bases; unmatched bases: 3. This CDR3 comprises 13 residues. From germline, CDR1 is SGHTA and CDR2 FQGTGA.

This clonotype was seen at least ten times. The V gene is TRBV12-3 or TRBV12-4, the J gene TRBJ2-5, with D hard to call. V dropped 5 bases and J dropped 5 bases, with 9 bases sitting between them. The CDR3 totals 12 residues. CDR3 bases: TGTGCCAGCAGTACCCGACCGGAGACCCAGTACTTC. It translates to CASSTRPETQYF.

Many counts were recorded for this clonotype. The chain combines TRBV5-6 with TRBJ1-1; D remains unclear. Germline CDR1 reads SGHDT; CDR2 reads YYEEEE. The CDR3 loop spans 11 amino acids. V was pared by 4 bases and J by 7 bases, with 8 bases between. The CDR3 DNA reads TGTGCCAGCAGCCTCGCGAATGAAGCTTTCTTT. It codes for CASSLANEAFF.

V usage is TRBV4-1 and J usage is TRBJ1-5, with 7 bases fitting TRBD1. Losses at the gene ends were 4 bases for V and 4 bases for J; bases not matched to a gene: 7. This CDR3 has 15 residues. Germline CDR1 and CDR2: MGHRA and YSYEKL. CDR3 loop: CASSPRTGGNQPQHF. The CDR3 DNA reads TGCGCCAGCAGCCCCCGGACAGGTGGAAATCAGCCCCAGCATTTT.

CDR3 nucleotides: TGTGCCACCAGCAGAGATCCAGGAAGTACGAACACCGGGGAGCTGTTTTTT. This translates into CATSRDPGSTNTGELFF. V usage is TRBV15 and J usage is TRBJ2-2; D call uncertain. Per the germline V gene, CDR1 is LNHNV and CDR2 is YYDKDF (reference sequence). The V end lost 0 bases, the J end lost 0 bases, and 11 bases lay between the germline ends. This CDR3 is built from 17 residues.

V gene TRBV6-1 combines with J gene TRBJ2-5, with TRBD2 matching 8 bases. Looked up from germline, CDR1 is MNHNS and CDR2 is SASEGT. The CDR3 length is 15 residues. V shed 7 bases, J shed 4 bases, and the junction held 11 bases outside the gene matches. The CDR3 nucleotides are TGTGCCAGCATGGTTTCGGGGGGGCCGGGAGAGACCCAGTACTTC. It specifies CASMVSGGPGETQYF.

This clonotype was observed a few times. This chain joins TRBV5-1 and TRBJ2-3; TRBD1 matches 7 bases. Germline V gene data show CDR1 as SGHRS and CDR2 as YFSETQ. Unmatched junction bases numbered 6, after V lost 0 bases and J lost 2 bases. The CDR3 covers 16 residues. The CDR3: CASSLGATGITDTQYF. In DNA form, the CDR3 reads TGCGCCAGCAGCTTGGGGGCGACAGGGATCACAGATACGCAGTATTTT. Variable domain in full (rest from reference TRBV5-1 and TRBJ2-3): KAGVTQTPRYLIKTRGQQVTLSCSPISGHRSVSWYQQTPGQGLQFLFEYFSETQRNKGNFPGRFSGRQFSNSRSEMNVSTLELGDSALYLCASSLGATGITDTQYFGPGTRLTVL.

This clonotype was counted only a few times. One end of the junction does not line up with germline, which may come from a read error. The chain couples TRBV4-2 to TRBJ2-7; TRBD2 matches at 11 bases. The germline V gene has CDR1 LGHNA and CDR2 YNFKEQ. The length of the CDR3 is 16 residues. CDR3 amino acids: CANSPSSGGAAYEQYF. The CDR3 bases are TGTGCCAACAGCCCCAGTAGCGGGGGGGCGGCCTACGAGCAGTACTTC.

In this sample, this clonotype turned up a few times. For the CDR3, the DNA is TGTGCCAGCAACCCCGGGACGGGGGTAAACTATGGCTACACCTTC. Its protein is CASNPGTGVNYGYTF. V is TRBV5-8 and J is TRBJ1-2; the D gene is possibly TRBD1 (5 bases). The CDR3 sequence is 15 residues long. The germline gives CDR1 SGHTS, CDR2 YDEGEE. Deletions cut 6 bases from V and 2 bases from J, with 17 bases between.

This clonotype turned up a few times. DNA of the CDR3: TGTGCCAGCAGTCCCCTGAGACAGTTCTCCACGGGGGCCACAGATACGCAGTATTTT. Protein product: CASSPLRQFSTGATDTQYF. The chain recombines TRBV28 with TRBJ2-3; D may correspond to TRBD1 or TRBD2 (6 bases each). This CDR3 comprises 19 residues. The V and J ends lost 5 bases and 2 bases respectively, with 26 bases between them. Germline-derived CDR1 and CDR2 are MDHEN and SYDVKM.

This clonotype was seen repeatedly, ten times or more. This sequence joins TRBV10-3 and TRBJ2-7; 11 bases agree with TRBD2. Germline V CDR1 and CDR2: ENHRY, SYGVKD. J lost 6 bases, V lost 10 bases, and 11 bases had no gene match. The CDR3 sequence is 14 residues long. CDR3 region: CATSPGTSGFEQYF. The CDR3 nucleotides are TGTGCCACAAGCCCGGGGACTAGCGGTTTCGAGCAGTACTTC.

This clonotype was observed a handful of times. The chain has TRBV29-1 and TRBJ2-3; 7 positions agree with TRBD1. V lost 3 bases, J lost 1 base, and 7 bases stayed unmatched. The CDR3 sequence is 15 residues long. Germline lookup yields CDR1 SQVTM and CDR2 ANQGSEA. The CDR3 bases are TGCAGCGTTGAGGACCGGGACAGAGGCACAGATACGCAGTATTTT. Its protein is CSVEDRDRGTDTQYF.